The 29 T cell receptor beta chains in this list originate from one sample, sequenced in a study of blood T cell repertoires in COVID-19. Some clones are missing from TCRdb's copy, which holds only in-frame ones; the method was immunoSEQ multiplex PCR. The sample consists of 60,000 to 85,000 clones, 74% of them appearing once. What was sequenced was peripheral blood. These receptors were taken from a human donor with acute or convalescent COVID-19. The donor label of this sample is uncertain.

This clone was detected only a few times. V and J are TRBV2 and TRBJ1-1; 8 bases agree with TRBD1. After removal of 8 bases from V and 1 base from J, the junction contained 6 bases not matched to a gene. The length of the CDR3 is 14 residues. Germline CDR1 SNHLY, CDR2 FYNNEI. The CDR3 coding sequence is TGTGCCAGCTTGGGCGGGACAGGGAACACTGAAGCTTTCTTT. This encodes CASLGGTGNTEAFF.

This sequence joins TRBV9 and TRBJ1-5, with 9 bases fitting TRBD1. The germline gives CDR1 SGDLS, CDR2 YYNGEE. CDR3 length equals 15 residues. Germline trimming cut 0 bases from V and 5 bases from J; bases unmatched to any gene: 3. CDR3 DNA sequence: TGTGCCAGCAGCGTAGGGGACAGGGACCATCAGCCCCAGCATTTT. This encodes CASSVGDRDHQPQHF.

This chain uses TRBV7-2 with TRBJ2-7, with 7 bases identical to TRBD1. Germline assignment: CDR1 SGHTA and CDR2 FQGNSA. The CDR3 is made up of 18 amino acids. V lost 4 bases and J lost 7; bases outside the gene matches: 22. The CDR3 spells CASSSQLARQGIVWEQYF. The DNA for the CDR3 is TGTGCCAGCAGCTCCCAACTCGCCAGACAGGGAATTGTATGGGAGCAGTACTTC.

The chain joins TRBV7-8 to TRBJ2-7, with D perhaps matching TRBD2 (6 bases). V lost 1 base, J lost 6 bases, and 10 bases lay in between. The CDR3 spans 13 residues. Germline V CDR1 and CDR2: SGHVS, FQNEAQ. CDR3 sequence: CASSLVPGVEQYF. CDR3 nucleotides: TGTGCCAGCAGCTTAGTCCCGGGAGTCGAGCAGTACTTC. The whole variable domain, filled in from reference TRBV7-8 and TRBJ2-7, reads GAGVSQSPRYKVAKRGQDVALRCDPISGHVSLFWYQQALGQGPEFLTYFQNEAQLDKSGLPSDRFFAERPEGSVSTLKIQRTQQEDSAVYLCASSLVPGVEQYFGPGTRLTVT.

The chain has TRBV5-1 and TRBJ1-1; the D gene is possibly TRBD1 (6 bases). In germline, CDR1 is SGHRS, CDR2 YFSETQ. The CDR3 length is 16 residues. V lost 2 bases and J lost 3, with 17 bases in between. The CDR3 DNA follows: TGCGCCAGCAGCTTAGCAGCACAGGGAAGTGACACTGAAGCTTTCTTT. This codes for CASSLAAQGSDTEAFF.

The chain couples TRBV6-6 to TRBJ2-5, with 7 bases aligning to TRBD1. Germline CDR1 and CDR2: MNHNY and SVGAGI (reference sequence). The CDR3 consists of 14 residues. Germline trimming cut 5 bases from V and 4 bases from J; bases unmatched to any gene: 7. The CDR3 here is CASSRPGTAETQYF. The CDR3 DNA follows: TGTGCCAGCAGTAGGCCCGGGACAGCAGAGACCCAGTACTTC.

The V call is TRBV5-4, the J call TRBJ1-2, with D maybe TRBD1 (6 bases). The CDR3 covers 14 residues. Germline V gene data show CDR1 as SGHNT and CDR2 as YYREEE (reference sequence). V was pared by 4 bases and J by 1 base, with 11 bases between. CDR3 DNA: TGTGCCAGCAGCGGAGAACAGGGTAACTATGGCTACACCTTC. As protein: CASSGEQGNYGYTF.

The chain uses TRBV6-5 and TRBJ1-6, with D possibly being TRBD1 (6 bases). Between the trimmed V and J ends, which lost 6 bases and 8 bases, there was a span of 17 bases. CDR3 length: 15 amino acids. Germline lookup yields CDR1 MNHEY and CDR2 SVGAGI. CDR3 in amino acids: CASRLQGGSDSPLHF. The CDR3 DNA reads as TGTGCCAGCAGGCTACAGGGAGGGTCGGATTCACCCCTCCACTTT.

The chain is built from TRBV5-1 and TRBJ1-1; no definite D call. Germline CDR1 is SGHRS and CDR2 is YFSETQ. The germline V and J ends were trimmed by 2 bases and 0 bases, with 8 bases remaining between them. The CDR3 loop spans 14 amino acids. CDR3 amino acids: CASSFRDMNTEAFF. The CDR3 coding sequence is TGCGCCAGCAGCTTTCGAGACATGAACACTGAAGCTTTCTTT.

This sequence joins TRBV18 and TRBJ2-7; D possibly corresponds to TRBD1 (6 bases). The CDR3 is made up of 16 amino acids. Germline V gene sequence: CDR1 KGHSH, CDR2 LQKENI. V shed 3 bases and J shed 9 bases, with 24 bases lying between them. The CDR3 loop is CASSPPTGASRSGQYF. For the CDR3, the DNA is TGTGCCAGCTCACCCCCGACAGGTGCCTCCCGATCGGGGCAGTACTTC.

The CDR3 sequence: CASSLGRTGNLYYEQYF. In nucleotides, the CDR3 is TGTGCCAGCAGCTTAGGTAGGACAGGGAACCTATACTACGAGCAGTACTTC. This chain links TRBV7-6 with TRBJ2-7, with 8 positions matching TRBD1. Trimming took 1 base from V and 3 from J; bases not matched to a gene: 11. Germline V gene sequence: CDR1 SGHVS, CDR2 FNYEAQ. The CDR3 is made up of 17 amino acids.

The chain has TRBV21-1 and TRBJ2-1; whether TRBD2, the table's D call, matches the DNA was not checked. TRBV21-1 is classified as a pseudogene. This CDR3 contains 19 residues. CDR3 DNA sequence: TGTGCCAGCAGCAAAATGGCGACTAGCGGGGCTGCTTCCTACAATGAGCAGTTCTTC. Its translation: CASSKMATSGAASYNEQFF.

The V call is TRBV6-5, the J call TRBJ2-7, with D possibly TRBD2 on 5 matching bases. Deletions cut 6 bases from V and 7 bases from J, with 16 bases between. This CDR3 spans 13 amino acids. The germline CDR1 and CDR2 sequences are MNHEY and SVGAGI. CDR3 sequence (DNA): TGTGCCAGCAGCGCAGGATCGTCGGGGGAGCAGTACTTC. Amino acid sequence: CASSAGSSGEQYF.

The chain is built from TRBV3-1 (or the pseudogene TRBV3-2) and TRBJ2-3; D perhaps matches TRBD2 (5 bases). This CDR3 comprises 13 residues. Germline V gene sequence: CDR1 LGHDT, CDR2 YNNKEL (reference sequence). Between the trimmed V and J ends, which lost 1 base and 3 bases, there was a span of 5 bases. This CDR3 is CASSQAGTDTQYF. The CDR3 bases are TGTGCCAGCAGCCAAGCGGGGACAGATACGCAGTATTTT.

This chain's CDR3 is CASSPLQGHYGYTF. The CDR3 coding sequence is TGTGCCAGCAGCCCTCTACAGGGACACTATGGCTACACCTTC. V gene TRBV7-9 combines with J gene TRBJ1-2; TRBD1 is a possible D gene (6 bases). In germline, CDR1 is SEHNR, CDR2 FQNEAQ (reference sequence). This CDR3 has 14 residues. V was clipped by 5 bases and J by 3 bases, with 13 bases between them.

This clone was detected many times. The V call is TRBV9, the J call TRBJ1-1; D gene ambiguous. The CDR3 covers 13 residues. Germline V gene data show CDR1 as SGDLS and CDR2 as YYNGEE. The ends were cut back, 4 bases at V and 1 base at J, with 8 bases in the middle. CDR3: CASSTDGNTEAFF. The CDR3 DNA sequence: TGTGCCAGCAGCACAGACGGGAACACTGAAGCTTTCTTT.

V gene TRBV7-3 combines with J gene TRBJ2-1; no definite D call. The CDR3 is 13 amino acids. V was cut by 4 bases and J by 6 bases, with 10 bases left in between. Germline V gene lookup returns CDR1 SGHTA and CDR2 FQGTGA. CDR3 in amino acids: CASSSRLGNEQFF. The CDR3 region has the DNA TGTGCCAGCAGCTCGCGACTGGGCAATGAGCAGTTCTTC. Complete variable domain (other parts from reference TRBV7-3 and TRBJ2-1): GAGVSQTPSNKVTEKGKYVELRCDPISGHTALYWYRQSLGQGPEFLIYFQGTGAADDSGLPNDRFFAVRPEGSVSTLKIQRTERGDSAVYLCASSSRLGNEQFFGPGTRLTVL.

The chain employs TRBV19 and TRBJ2-2; 8 positions agree with TRBD2. The junction had 12 bases not matched to a gene; V was cut back by 6 bases and J by 0 bases. Per germline, CDR1 LNHDA and CDR2 SQIVND (reference sequence). The CDR3 sequence is 18 residues long. The CDR3, as DNA: TGTGCCAGTAGCACGGGAGCCGGGAGGGCACCGAACACCGGGGAGCTGTTTTTT. Protein: CASSTGAGRAPNTGELFF.

In this sample, this clone turned up a few times. The V call is TRBV6-5, the J call TRBJ1-2, with D perhaps TRBD1 (6 bases). V dropped 7 bases and J dropped 4 bases, with 16 bases sitting between them. CDR3 length: 14 amino acids. Germline V gene sequence: CDR1 MNHEY, CDR2 SVGAGI. The CDR3 protein is CASIQGGSSYGYTF. In nucleotides, the CDR3 is TGTGCCAGCATCCAAGGGGGATCCTCCTATGGCTACACCTTC.

DNA of the CDR3: TGTGCCAGTAGCTCGACAGGGGAGTCCCTAGATGGCTACACCTTC. Translated, it gives CASSSTGESLDGYTF. This chain links TRBV19 with TRBJ1-2, with TRBD1 matching 8 bases. J lost 6 bases, V lost 6 bases, and 12 bases had no gene match. The CDR3 is made up of 15 amino acids. Looked up from germline, CDR1 is LNHDA and CDR2 is SQIVND (reference sequence).

The chain is built from TRBV24-1 and TRBJ2-3; TRBD1 matches at 8 bases. Per germline, CDR1 KGHDR and CDR2 SFDVKD. The J segment lost 4 bases and the V segment lost 2 bases, leaving 7 bases of the junction unmatched. This CDR3 spans 16 amino acids. The CDR3 sequence: CATSDSRGLGADTQYF. The CDR3 nucleotides are TGTGCCACCAGTGATTCCAGGGGGCTCGGCGCAGATACGCAGTATTTT.

The rearrangement uses TRBV15 and TRBJ2-7, with D perhaps TRBD2 (5 bases). Per germline, CDR1 LNHNV and CDR2 YYDKDF (reference sequence). The V and J ends lost 2 bases and 5 bases respectively, with 16 bases between them. The CDR3 contains 15 residues. The CDR3 region has the DNA TGTGCCACCAGCAGATCGCTAAGCCACGGGGACGAGCAGTACTTC. It translates to CATSRSLSHGDEQYF. Drawing the rest from reference TRBV15 and TRBJ2-7, the complete variable domain is DAMVIQNPRYQVTQFGKPVTLSCSQTLNHNVMYWYQQKSSQAPKLLFHYYDKDFNNEADTPDNFQSRRPNTSFCFLDIRSPGLGDTAMYLCATSRSLSHGDEQYFGPGTRLTVT.

This chain links TRBV18 with TRBJ1-1; D is unresolved. The CDR3 is 18 residues long. The germline CDR1 and CDR2 sequences are KGHSH and LQKENI. Deletions cut 2 bases from V and 7 bases from J, with 26 bases between. CDR3 region: CASSPAGVGIGPLLEAFF. The CDR3 DNA reads as TGTGCCAGCTCACCAGCGGGCGTCGGGATAGGACCGCTTCTTGAAGCTTTCTTT.

The chain couples TRBV7-8 to TRBJ1-6; D may be TRBD1 (5 bases). Trimming removed 1 base from V and 7 bases from J, with 11 bases in between. Germline V gene data show CDR1 as SGHVS and CDR2 as FQNEAQ. The CDR3 is made up of 15 amino acids. CDR3 protein: CASSLEVGGNSPLHF. CDR3 sequence (DNA): TGTGCCAGCAGCTTAGAAGTGGGGGGAAATTCACCCCTCCACTTT.

This clone occurred a few times. The chain is built from TRBV7-8 and TRBJ1-2; no reliable D call. Trimming took 5 bases from V and 8 from J, leaving 18 bases between them. The length of the CDR3 is 14 residues. The germline V gene encodes CDR1 SGHVS and CDR2 FQNEAQ. CDR3 nucleotides: TGTGCCAGCAGCGCACGGGTCCCCGCGGGGGGCTACACCTTC. Amino acids: CASSARVPAGGYTF.

The chain uses TRBV21-1 and TRBJ1-5; the DNA was not compared with TRBD1, the D call given in the table. TRBV21-1 is a pseudogene. The CDR3 is 12 amino acids. Here the CDR3 reads CASSSFGQPQHF. CDR3 coding DNA: TGTGCCAGCAGCAGTTTTGGCCAGCCCCAGCATTTT.

This clone was detected only a few times. The rearrangement links TRBV28 to TRBJ1-2; perhaps TRBD1 as D (5 bases). This CDR3 is built from 15 residues. Trimming left V 10 bases short and J 2 bases short, with 20 bases between. Per the germline V gene, CDR1 is MDHEN and CDR2 is SYDVKM. The CDR3 DNA is TGTGCCATCCCGCGGGGCTTGGGAGGGAACTATGGCTACACCTTC. The encoded protein is CAIPRGLGGNYGYTF.

CDR3 nucleotides: TGTGCCAGCAGCCGGAAGGGGGCCGGAAACACCATATATTTT. Translating gives CASSRKGAGNTIYF. The chain recombines TRBV3-1 (or the pseudogene TRBV3-2) with TRBJ1-3; the match to TRBD1 covers 7 bases. The CDR3 is made up of 14 amino acids. The germline CDR1 and CDR2 sequences are LGHDT and YNNKEL (reference sequence). Trimming took 4 bases from V and 4 from J; bases not matched to a gene: 4.

The chain couples TRBV4-3 to TRBJ2-7, with 10 bases that match TRBD1. CDR3 length equals 15 residues. Looked up from germline, CDR1 is LGHNA and CDR2 is YSLEER. J was trimmed by 4 bases and V by 1 base; bases with no gene match: 4. CDR3 sequence reads: CASSQGGTGVYEQYF. CDR3 coding DNA: TGCGCCAGCAGCCAAGGCGGGACAGGGGTATACGAGCAGTACTTC.